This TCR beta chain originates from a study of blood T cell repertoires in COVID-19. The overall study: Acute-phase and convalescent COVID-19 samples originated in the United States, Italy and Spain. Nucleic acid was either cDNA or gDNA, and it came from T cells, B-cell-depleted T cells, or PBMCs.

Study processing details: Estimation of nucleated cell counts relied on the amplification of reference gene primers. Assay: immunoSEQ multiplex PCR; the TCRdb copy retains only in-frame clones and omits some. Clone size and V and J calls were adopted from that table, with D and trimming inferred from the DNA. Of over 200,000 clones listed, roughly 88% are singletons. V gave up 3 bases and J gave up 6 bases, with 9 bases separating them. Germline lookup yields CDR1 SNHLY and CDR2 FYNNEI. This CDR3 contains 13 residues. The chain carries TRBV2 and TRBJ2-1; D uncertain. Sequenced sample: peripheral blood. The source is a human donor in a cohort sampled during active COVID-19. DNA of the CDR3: TGTGCCAGCAGTGACTGGGCCTCCAATGAGCAGTTCTTC. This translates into CASSDWASNEQFF. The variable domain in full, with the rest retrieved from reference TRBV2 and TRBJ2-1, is EPEVTQTPSHQVTQMGQEVILRCVPISNHLYFYWYRQILGQKVEFLVSFYNNEISEKSEIFDDQFSVERPDGSNFTLKIRSTKLEDSAMYFCASSDWASNEQFFGPGTRLTVL.